This T cell receptor beta chain was sequenced during a study of Tregs in tolerant kidney transplant recipients. Study-level background: Recipients received nonmyeloablative bone marrow transplants from related graft donors, with transient mixed chimerism. The study's findings and limits: Findings come from small patient numbers and require larger validation.

Thawed PBMCs were rested overnight at 37°C with 200 IU/ml IL-2 before regulatory T cell sorting. Germline assignment: CDR1 KGHSH and CDR2 LQKENI. The CDR3 has 13 amino acids. With V trimmed by 2 bases and J by 8 bases, 2 bases remained unmatched. Only in-frame clones appear in the TCRdb table, and some are missing; sequencing was by immunoSEQ multiplex PCR. The top ten clones hold around 0.34% of a sample with fewer than 80,000 clones, roughly 98% of them seen once. In the case of this clone: Its target is not known.

This chain links TRBV18 with TRBJ1-2, with 10 nucleotides matching TRBD1. This sequence originates from a human donor who received a combined kidney and bone marrow transplant. The starting material was Tregs from blood, obtained before the transplant. The CDR3 here is CASSPGTGVGYTF. CDR3 nucleotide sequence: TGTGCCAGCTCACCAGGGACAGGGGTCGGCTACACCTTC.